Listed below are T cell receptor beta chains from one sample, sequenced in a study of shared clonotypes between healthy human individuals. The data were produced by immunoSEQ multiplex PCR, yet TCRdb's version contains in-frame clones alone and is incomplete. The sample lists 2 million to 2.5 million clones, approximately 95% occurring once. Material: naive CD4+ T cells from PBMCs. The receptors originated from a young man in good health. Some clones in this sample may be carry-over from other donors' samples. Both conserved end residues are part of each CDR3. D genes are given only for firm matches.

D: NA; J: TRBJ2-6; length: 15; V: TRBV5-1; DNA: TGCGCCAGCAGCTTGGGCTTTACGGGGGCCAACGTCCTGACTTTC; CDR3: CASSLGFTGANVLTF
D: NA; J: TRBJ1-1; length: 13; V: TRBV5-1; DNA: TGCGCCAGCAGCCCTATCATGAACACTGAAGCTTTCTTT; CDR3: CASSPIMNTEAFF
D: NA; J: TRBJ1-2; length: 14; V: TRBV25-1; DNA: TGTGCCAGCAGTGGAGAGGGGGGCTACTATGGCTACACCTTC; CDR3: CASSGEGGYYGYTF
D: TRBD1; J: TRBJ2-7; length: 15; V: TRBV29-1; DNA: TGCAGCGTTGTAGCTCGGGACAGGGACTCTGGCGAGCAGTACTTC; CDR3: CSVVARDRDSGEQYF
D: NA; J: TRBJ2-2; length: 13; V: TRBV6-6; DNA: TGTGCCAGCAGGGATCCGGGGCACGGGGAGCTGTTTTTT; CDR3: CASRDPGHGELFF
D: NA; J: TRBJ2-7; length: 14; V: TRBV28; DNA: TGTGCCAGCAGTTGGTTGTACGAGCTTGGCGAGCAGTACTTC; CDR3: CASSWLYELGEQYF
D: TRBD2; J: TRBJ2-3; length: 14; V: TRBV29-1; DNA: TGCAGCGTTGAAGGACTAGCGGAGGGGGATACGCAGTATTTT; CDR3: CSVEGLAEGDTQYF
D: TRBD1; J: TRBJ1-4; length: 20; V: TRBV4-2; DNA: TGTGCCAGCAGCCAAGCGCCCAGGACAGGGGAAGCGGCAACTAATGAAAAACTGTTTTTT; CDR3: CASSQAPRTGEAATNEKLFF
D: NA; J: TRBJ2-5; length: 14; V: TRBV5-4; DNA: TGTGCCAGCAGCTTCGGGAGGGGGCGAGAGACCCAGTACTTC; CDR3: CASSFGRGRETQYF
D: TRBD2; J: TRBJ2-5; length: 15; V: TRBV5-1; DNA: TGCGCCAGCAGCTTACAGACTAGCGGACAAGAGACCCAGTACTTC; CDR3: CASSLQTSGQETQYF